These 9 T cell receptor beta chains originate from one sample sequenced in a study of CD8+CD57+ T cells in acquired aplastic anemia. TCR beta VDJ and CDR3 profiles were obtained from a genomic DNA template. MiXCR, run by TCRdb on the reads, gives a single entry per CDR3 protein. The data hold about 180,000 distinct CDR3 sequences, with approximately 48% observed a single time. Sequenced patients had shown CD8+CD57+ cell expansion by flow cytometry. Material for sequencing was sorted CD4+, CD8+, or CD8+CD57+ T cells (not recorded which) from PBMCs. These receptors came from a human donor with aplastic anemia.

The rearrangement joins TRBV28 to TRBJ2-2; TRBD1 matches at 7 bases. Trimming took 6 bases from V and 6 from J; bases not matched to a gene: 7. Germline V lookup: CDR1 MDHEN, CDR2 SYDVKM. This CDR3 is built from 14 residues. The CDR3 DNA sequence: TGTGCCAGCAGCCCTTACAGGGGATCCGGGGAGCTGTTTTTT. This sequence encodes CASSPYRGSGELFF. Looking up the rest from reference TRBV28 and TRBJ2-2 gives the full variable domain: DVKVTQSSRYLVKRTGEKVFLECVQDMDHENMFWYRQDPGLGLRLIYFSYDVKMKEKGDIPEGYSVSREKKERFSLILESASTNQTSMYLCASSPYRGSGELFFGEGSRLTVL.

At least ten counts were recorded for this clonotype. The J gene is TRBJ2-3, the V gene TRBV2, with D perhaps matching TRBD2 (7 bases). Germline V lookup: CDR1 SNHLY, CDR2 FYNNEI. The ends were cut back, 8 bases at V and 0 bases at J, with 21 bases in the middle. The CDR3 contains 17 residues. CDR3 sequence (DNA): TGTGCCAGCTCTGCGATGGCGGGGGCTGCTAGCACAGATACGCAGTATTTT. Amino acid sequence: CASSAMAGAASTDTQYF.

This clonotype was picked up many times. The V gene is TRBV20-1, the J gene TRBJ2-3, with TRBD2 as a possible D gene (6 bases). Trimming took off 5 bases at V and 0 bases at J, with 12 bases between the two ends. Per germline, CDR1 DFQATT and CDR2 SNEGSKA (reference sequence). The CDR3 extends over 14 amino acids. As DNA, the CDR3 is TGCAGTGCTGCGGGACCTCTTAGCACAGATACGCAGTATTTT. Its protein is CSAAGPLSTDTQYF.

This clonotype was seen only a few times. This chain links TRBV24-1 with TRBJ2-3; no firm D call. Germline assignment: CDR1 KGHDR and CDR2 SFDVKD. The CDR3 runs to 16 residues. Trimming left V 4 bases short and J 2 bases short, with 15 bases between. CDR3 region: CATSERPRTNTDTQYF. In DNA, the CDR3 is TGTGCCACCAGTGAAAGACCGCGAACCAACACAGATACGCAGTATTTT.

This clonotype was recorded at least ten times. The chain combines TRBV2 with TRBJ2-2; tentatively, D is TRBD2 (7 bases). The V gene's germline CDR1 is SNHLY and CDR2 FYNNEI. V shed 9 bases and J shed 1 base, with 15 bases lying between them. The CDR3 contains 15 residues. The CDR3 DNA is TGTGCCAGGGGTGGGGGGGCGCTGAACACCGGGGAGCTGTTTTTT. It encodes CARGGGALNTGELFF.

This clonotype has a handful of counts. V and J are TRBV2 and TRBJ1-1, with no clear D. V was pared by 7 bases and J by 0 bases, with 9 bases between. This CDR3 spans 13 amino acids. CDR1 is SNHLY and CDR2 is FYNNEI in the germline V gene. Here the CDR3 reads CASKDYLNTEAFF. The CDR3 DNA reads as TGTGCCAGCAAGGACTACTTGAACACTGAAGCTTTCTTT.

This clonotype occurred many times. This chain joins TRBV2 and TRBJ2-7; D call uncertain. The length of the CDR3 is 11 residues. Per germline, CDR1 SNHLY and CDR2 FYNNEI. Trimming stripped 4 bases from V and 4 bases from J, with 5 bases between. CDR3 residues: CASSVQYEQYF. For the CDR3, the DNA is TGTGCCAGCAGTGTACAGTACGAGCAGTACTTC.

This chain links TRBV7-8 with TRBJ1-5; D call uncertain. Germline V gives CDR1 SGHVS, CDR2 FQNEAQ. This CDR3 comprises 13 residues. Trimming stripped 0 bases from V and 7 bases from J, with 7 bases between. The CDR3 loop reads CASSLAREQPQHF. DNA for the CDR3: TGTGCCAGCAGCTTAGCTAGGGAGCAGCCCCAGCATTTT.

There are many counts of this clonotype. The V and J genes are TRBV7-8 and TRBJ2-3; D is unresolved. The CDR3 sequence is 13 residues long. Germline CDR1 reads SGHVS; CDR2 reads FQNEAQ. Trimming shortened V by 2 bases and J by 4 bases, and 7 bases separated the two germline ends. CDR3 protein: CASSLYDADTQYF. Written as DNA, the CDR3 is TGTGCCAGCAGCTTATACGACGCAGATACGCAGTATTTT.